The next 2 T cell receptor beta chains were all read from a single sample in a study of blood T cell repertoires in COVID-19. The repertoire was sequenced with immunoSEQ multiplex PCR; TCRdb's copy has only in-frame clones and lacks some. The sample lists about 190,000 clones, around 80% occurring once. Sequencing used peripheral blood. Receptors originate from a man in his forties or fifties with active or convalescent COVID-19.

V gene TRBV19 combines with J gene TRBJ1-1, with 7 bases fitting TRBD1. CDR1 and CDR2 (germline): LNHDA, SQIVND (reference sequence). V was pared by 5 bases and J by 3 bases, with 12 bases of the junction left unmatched. CDR3 length: 16 amino acids. In DNA form, the CDR3 reads TGTGCCAGTAGTGTCGACCTTGACAGGGTGGACACTGAAGCTTTCTTT. Amino acids: CASSVDLDRVDTEAFF.

This chain uses TRBV6-2 or TRBV6-3 with TRBJ2-7, with TRBD2 as a possible D gene (5 bases). Trimming cost V 6 bases and J 2 bases, with 17 bases left between them. CDR1 and CDR2 (germline): MNHEY, SVGEGT. The CDR3 runs 15 residues. CDR3 protein: CASSPPPGWTYEQYF. CDR3 sequence (DNA): TGTGCCAGCAGCCCTCCACCGGGGTGGACCTACGAGCAGTACTTC.